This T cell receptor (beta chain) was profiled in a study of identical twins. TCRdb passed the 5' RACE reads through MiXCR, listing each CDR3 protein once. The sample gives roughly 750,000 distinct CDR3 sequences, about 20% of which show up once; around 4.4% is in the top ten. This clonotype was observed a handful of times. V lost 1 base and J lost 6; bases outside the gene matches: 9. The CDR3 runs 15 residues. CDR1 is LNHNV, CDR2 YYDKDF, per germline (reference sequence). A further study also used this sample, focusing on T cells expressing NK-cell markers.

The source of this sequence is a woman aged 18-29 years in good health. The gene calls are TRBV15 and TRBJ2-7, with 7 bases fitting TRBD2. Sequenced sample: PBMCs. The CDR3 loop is CATSRGGSLAGEQYF. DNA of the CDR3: TGTGCCACCAGCAGAGGTGGCTCCTTAGCGGGCGAGCAGTACTTC.